The 20 T cell receptor beta chains below all came from one sample that was sequenced in a study of control samples from healthy donors and cancer patients. The protocol was immunoSEQ multiplex PCR, while the TCRdb copy is restricted to in-frame clones and leaves out a portion. The listing records 150,000 to 200,000 clones. Sequencing was carried out using blood. These TCRs come from a woman in her 30s in good health.

The rearrangement joins TRBV10-1 to TRBJ1-5; 11 bases fit TRBD1. This CDR3 region has 19 residues. Per germline, CDR1 WNHNN and CDR2 SYGVQD (reference sequence). The V gene end was trimmed by 1 base and the J gene end by 0 bases; junction bases not matched to a gene: 8. The CDR3 here is CASSEWTGGAGGSNQPQHF. CDR3 sequence (DNA): TGCGCCAGCAGTGAGTGGACAGGGGGCGCGGGTGGTAGCAATCAGCCCCAGCATTTT.

V and J are TRBV28 and TRBJ1-4, with 10 bases lining up with TRBD1. Per germline, CDR1 MDHEN and CDR2 SYDVKM. Unmatched junction bases numbered 6, after V lost 3 bases and J lost 8 bases. The CDR3 extends over 15 amino acids. CDR3 residues: CASSFHGTGEEKLFF. The CDR3 region has the DNA TGTGCCAGCAGTTTTCACGGGACAGGGGAGGAAAAACTGTTTTTT. Supplemented by reference TRBV28 and TRBJ1-4, the full variable domain reads DVKVTQSSRYLVKRTGEKVFLECVQDMDHENMFWYRQDPGLGLRLIYFSYDVKMKEKGDIPEGYSVSREKKERFSLILESASTNQTSMYLCASSFHGTGEEKLFFGSGTQLSVL.

The chain uses TRBV7-3 and TRBJ2-3; D not resolved. Trimming removed 2 bases at V and 1 base at J, with 10 bases between. This CDR3 is built from 15 residues. The germline V gene encodes CDR1 SGHTA and CDR2 FQGTGA. CDR3 sequence: CASSLQKWGTDTQYF. CDR3 sequence (DNA): TGTGCCAGCAGCTTACAGAAATGGGGCACAGATACGCAGTATTTT.

This rearrangement joins TRBV5-5 to TRBJ1-5, with D perhaps matching TRBD1 (5 bases). CDR3 length: 16 amino acids. Germline V gene data show CDR1 as SGHKS and CDR2 as YYEKEE (reference sequence). Trimming stripped 3 bases from V and 4 bases from J, with 17 bases between. CDR3 DNA sequence: TGTGCCAGCAGCTCCCTATCAGGGACTGTAAATCAGCCCCAGCATTTT. Protein: CASSSLSGTVNQPQHF.

The chain carries TRBV5-1 and TRBJ1-1; D call uncertain. The V gene's germline CDR1 is SGHRS and CDR2 YFSETQ. V dropped 3 bases and J dropped 0 bases, with 6 bases sitting between them. The CDR3 runs 13 residues. The CDR3 loop reads CASSSSMNTEAFF. CDR3 bases: TGCGCCAGCAGCTCAAGCATGAACACTGAAGCTTTCTTT.

The V call is TRBV24-1, the J call TRBJ1-4, with TRBD1 identical over 11 bases. The CDR3 runs 17 residues. The germline gives CDR1 KGHDR, CDR2 SFDVKD. V lost 2 bases and J lost 10; bases outside the gene matches: 11. The CDR3: CATSDSDPGDRGLKLFF. In DNA form, the CDR3 reads TGTGCCACCAGTGATTCGGACCCAGGGGACAGGGGGTTAAAACTGTTTTTT.

This chain joins TRBV14 and TRBJ2-1, with 7 positions matching TRBD1. The CDR3 has 14 amino acids. The junction had 4 bases not matched to a gene; V was cut back by 4 bases and J by 4 bases. CDR1 is SGHDN, CDR2 FVKESK, per germline. In nucleotides, the CDR3 is TGTGCCAGCAGCCGCGACAGGGAGTACAATGAGCAGTTCTTC. This sequence encodes CASSRDREYNEQFF.

The gene calls are TRBV7-8 and TRBJ1-4; D is unresolved. The CDR3 length is 14 residues. The germline CDR1 and CDR2 sequences are SGHVS and FQNEAQ. V lost 2 bases to trimming and J lost 8 bases, with 12 bases between them. The CDR3 DNA follows: TGTGCCAGCAGCTTATTAGGCGGGCGCGAAAAACTGTTTTTT. This encodes CASSLLGGREKLFF.

J is TRBJ2-1 and V is TRBV28; D possibly corresponds to TRBD2 (6 bases). The CDR3 is made up of 14 amino acids. Trimming shortened V by 7 bases and J by 1 base, and 11 bases separated the two germline ends. Germline lookup yields CDR1 MDHEN and CDR2 SYDVKM. This CDR3 reads CASKESGSYNEQFF. In DNA, the CDR3 is TGTGCCAGCAAAGAGAGCGGGTCCTACAATGAGCAGTTCTTC.

The V call is TRBV19, the J call TRBJ1-2; maybe TRBD1 (5 bases). The CDR3 is 13 residues long. CDR1 and CDR2 from the germline V gene are LNHDA and SQIVND (reference sequence). Trimming removed 7 bases from V and 8 bases from J, with 17 bases in between. CDR3 in amino acids: CASNPQSGLGYTF. The CDR3 coding sequence is TGTGCCAGTAACCCCCAATCGGGGCTGGGCTACACCTTC. The whole variable domain, remainder taken from reference TRBV19 and TRBJ1-2, is DGGITQSPKYLFRKEGQNVTLSCEQNLNHDAMYWYRQDPGQGLRLIYYSQIVNDFQKGDIAEGYSVSREKKESFPLTVTSAQKNPTAFYLCASNPQSGLGYTFGSGTRLTVV.

The chain employs TRBV5-4 and TRBJ1-2, with a possible D match to TRBD1 (6 bases). V was trimmed by 6 bases and J by 0 bases, leaving 9 bases between them. Looked up from germline, CDR1 is SGHNT and CDR2 is YYREEE (reference sequence). This CDR3 region has 13 residues. The CDR3 loop is CASIRDTNYGYTF. CDR3 in DNA: TGTGCCAGCATCCGGGACACTAACTATGGCTACACCTTC.

The rearrangement uses TRBV27 and TRBJ2-1; no definite D call. The CDR3 sequence is 13 residues long. V shed 2 bases and J shed 6 bases, with 8 bases lying between them. Germline CDR1 reads MNHEY; CDR2 reads SMNVEV (reference sequence). The CDR3: CASSLVGPNEQFF. The DNA for the CDR3 is TGTGCCAGCAGTTTAGTGGGCCCCAATGAGCAGTTCTTC.

V and J are TRBV7-9 and TRBJ1-1, with D hard to call. Per the germline V gene, CDR1 is SEHNR and CDR2 is FQNEAQ (reference sequence). V shed 5 bases and J shed 5 bases, with 18 bases lying between them. CDR3 length: 15 amino acids. This CDR3 reads CASSTRSRVGTEAFF. The DNA of the CDR3 is TGTGCCAGCAGCACCCGTAGTAGGGTTGGAACTGAAGCTTTCTTT.

This chain links TRBV28 with TRBJ2-4, with D unresolved. This CDR3 has 12 amino acids. V shed 3 bases and J shed 9 bases, with 9 bases lying between them. Per the germline V gene, CDR1 is MDHEN and CDR2 is SYDVKM. The CDR3 nucleotides are TGTGCCAGCAGTTTTAACCCGACCATTCAGTACTTC. This encodes CASSFNPTIQYF.

CDR3 region: CSVEGGVGEQYF. CDR3 DNA sequence: TGCAGCGTTGAAGGAGGGGTGGGCGAGCAGTACTTC. The genes are TRBV29-1 and TRBJ2-7; perhaps D is TRBD1 or TRBD2 (5 bases each). CDR1 SQVTM and CDR2 ANQGSEA come from the germline V gene. V lost 1 base, J lost 6 bases, and 10 bases lay in between. The CDR3 extends over 12 amino acids.

J is TRBJ1-1 and V is TRBV6-1; tentatively, D is TRBD1 (6 bases). The length of the CDR3 is 14 residues. Germline assignment: CDR1 MNHNS and CDR2 SASEGT. V was trimmed by 2 bases and J by 4 bases, leaving 11 bases between them. The CDR3 is CASSELGGGTEAFF. CDR3 bases: TGTGCCAGCAGTGAATTGGGAGGGGGCACTGAAGCTTTCTTT.

The chain carries TRBV5-4 and TRBJ1-2; D ambiguous. The germline gives CDR1 SGHNT, CDR2 YYREEE (reference sequence). This CDR3 has 14 amino acids. Deletions cut 0 bases from V and 10 bases from J, with 16 bases between. The CDR3 here is CASSLEAGLPDYTF. CDR3 nucleotides: TGTGCCAGCAGCTTGGAGGCAGGTTTGCCTGACTACACCTTC.

The genes are TRBV6-5 and TRBJ1-2; D gene uncertain. V dropped 10 bases and J dropped 4 bases, with 10 bases sitting between them. Per germline, CDR1 MNHEY and CDR2 SVGAGI. The CDR3 sequence is 11 residues long. The CDR3 here is CATGTTYGYTF. CDR3 bases: TGTGCCACCGGAACCACCTATGGCTACACCTTC.

The chain carries TRBV6-1 and TRBJ1-2; no firm D call. The CDR3 has 12 amino acids. Per germline, CDR1 MNHNS and CDR2 SASEGT. V was clipped by 3 bases and J by 8 bases, with 10 bases between them. The CDR3 loop is CASSEPLRGYTF. The CDR3 nucleotides are TGTGCCAGCAGTGAGCCACTGAGGGGCTACACCTTC.

The chain employs TRBV2 and TRBJ1-2, with no clear D. Germline V gene sequence: CDR1 SNHLY, CDR2 FYNNEI. The CDR3 length is 14 residues. Trimming left V 2 bases short and J 0 bases short, with 7 bases between. The CDR3 loop is CASSESGANYGYTF. The CDR3 nucleotides are TGTGCCAGCAGTGAAAGTGGGGCTAACTATGGCTACACCTTC.